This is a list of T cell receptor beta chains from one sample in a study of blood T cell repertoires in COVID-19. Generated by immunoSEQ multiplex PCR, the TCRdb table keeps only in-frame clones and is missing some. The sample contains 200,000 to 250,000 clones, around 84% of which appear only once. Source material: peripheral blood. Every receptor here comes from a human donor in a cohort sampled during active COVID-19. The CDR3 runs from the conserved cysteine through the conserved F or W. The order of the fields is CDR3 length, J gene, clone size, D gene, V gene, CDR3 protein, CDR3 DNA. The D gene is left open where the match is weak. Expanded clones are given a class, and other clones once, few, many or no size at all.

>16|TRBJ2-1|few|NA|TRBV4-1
CASSQDGQSSYNEQFF
TGCGCCAGCAGCCAAGATGGACAGAGCTCCTACAATGAGCAGTTCTTC
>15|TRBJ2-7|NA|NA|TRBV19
CASSIGGGSSYEQYF
TGTGCCAGTAGTATAGGGGGCGGATCCTCCTACGAGCAGTACTTC
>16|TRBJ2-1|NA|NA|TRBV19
CASSSSGERIYNEQFF
TGTGCCAGTAGTTCGAGCGGTGAAAGGATATACAATGAGCAGTTCTTC
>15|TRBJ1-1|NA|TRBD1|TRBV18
CASSQRTGAYTEAFF
TGTGCCAGCTCACAAAGGACAGGGGCCTACACTGAAGCTTTCTTT
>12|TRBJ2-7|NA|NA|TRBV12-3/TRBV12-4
CASSPMSYEQYF
TGTGCCAGCAGTCCAATGTCCTACGAGCAGTACTTC
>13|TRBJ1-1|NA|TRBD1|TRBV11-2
CASSTGTGTEAFF
TGTGCCAGCAGCACGGGGACAGGGACTGAAGCTTTCTTT
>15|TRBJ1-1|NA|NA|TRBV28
CATQFLTLGNTEAFF
TGTGCCACCCAATTCCTTACTCTCGGGAACACTGAAGCTTTCTTT
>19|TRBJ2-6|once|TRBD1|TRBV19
CASSKSGTGGRSGANVLTF
TGTGCCAGTAGTAAATCCGGGACAGGGGGCAGGTCTGGGGCCAACGTCCTGACTTTC
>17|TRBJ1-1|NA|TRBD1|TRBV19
CASSFRGQWKMITEAFF
TGTGCCAGTAGCTTCAGGGGGCAATGGAAGATGATCACTGAAGCTTTCTTT
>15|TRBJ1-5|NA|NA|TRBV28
CASFSPGHGDQPQHF
TGTGCCAGCTTTTCGCCGGGACACGGAGATCAGCCCCAGCATTTT
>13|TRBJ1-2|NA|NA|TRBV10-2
CASSGGAGYGYTF
TGCGCCAGCAGTGGCGGGGCGGGGTATGGCTACACCTTC
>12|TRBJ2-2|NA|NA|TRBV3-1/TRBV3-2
CASSLIARELFF
TGTGCCAGCAGCCTTATAGCTAGGGAGCTGTTTTTT
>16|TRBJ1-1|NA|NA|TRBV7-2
CASSLAAGIGNTEAFF
TGTGCCAGCAGCTTAGCGGCAGGAATCGGGAACACTGAAGCTTTCTTT
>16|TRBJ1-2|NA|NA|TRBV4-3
CASSQEGSEAVGGYTF
TGCGCCAGCAGCCAAGAAGGAAGCGAAGCGGTAGGTGGCTACACCTTC
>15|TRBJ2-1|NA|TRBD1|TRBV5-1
CASSWPDRAYNEQFF
TGCGCCAGCAGCTGGCCGGACAGGGCGTACAATGAGCAGTTCTTC
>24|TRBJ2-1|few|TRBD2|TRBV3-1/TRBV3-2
CASSPGRAASGTSGRIAHYNEQFF
TGTGCCAGCAGCCCTGGCCGGGCAGCTTCCGGGACTAGCGGGAGAATAGCGCACTACAATGAGCAGTTCTTC
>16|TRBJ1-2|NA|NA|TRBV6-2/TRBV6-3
CASNPPLGRANYGYTF
TGTGCCAGCAACCCCCCCCTTGGGAGAGCTAACTATGGCTACACCTTC
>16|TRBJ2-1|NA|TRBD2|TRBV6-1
CASSEETSRPYNEQFF
TGTGCCAGCAGTGAAGAGACTAGCAGGCCTTACAATGAGCAGTTCTTC
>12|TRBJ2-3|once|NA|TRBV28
CASSVPGDTQYF
TGTGCCAGCAGTGTCCCGGGAGATACGCAGTATTTT
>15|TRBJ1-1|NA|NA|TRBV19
CASRHSSPPNTEAFF
TGTGCCAGTAGGCACAGTTCTCCGCCGAACACTGAAGCTTTCTTT
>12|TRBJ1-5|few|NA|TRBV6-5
CASSPRGQPQHF
TGTGCCAGCAGCCCCAGGGGACAGCCCCAGCATTTT
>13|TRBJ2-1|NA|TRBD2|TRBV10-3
CAISDRGGDEQFF
TGTGCCATCAGTGATCGGGGGGGCGATGAGCAGTTCTTC
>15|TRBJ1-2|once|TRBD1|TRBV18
CASSPRHRGAYGYTF
TGTGCCAGCTCACCAAGGCACAGGGGGGCTTATGGCTACACCTTC
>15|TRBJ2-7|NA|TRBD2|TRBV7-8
CASSLWTSGRVEQYF
TGTGCCAGCAGCTTATGGACTAGCGGGAGAGTCGAGCAGTACTTC
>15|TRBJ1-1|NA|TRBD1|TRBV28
CASSLGQVGITEAFF
TGTGCCAGCAGTTTAGGACAGGTTGGGATCACTGAAGCTTTCTTT
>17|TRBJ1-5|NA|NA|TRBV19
CASSTPGGVGSNQPQHF
TGTGCCAGTAGCACCCCCGGGGGGGTCGGGAGCAATCAGCCCCAGCATTTT